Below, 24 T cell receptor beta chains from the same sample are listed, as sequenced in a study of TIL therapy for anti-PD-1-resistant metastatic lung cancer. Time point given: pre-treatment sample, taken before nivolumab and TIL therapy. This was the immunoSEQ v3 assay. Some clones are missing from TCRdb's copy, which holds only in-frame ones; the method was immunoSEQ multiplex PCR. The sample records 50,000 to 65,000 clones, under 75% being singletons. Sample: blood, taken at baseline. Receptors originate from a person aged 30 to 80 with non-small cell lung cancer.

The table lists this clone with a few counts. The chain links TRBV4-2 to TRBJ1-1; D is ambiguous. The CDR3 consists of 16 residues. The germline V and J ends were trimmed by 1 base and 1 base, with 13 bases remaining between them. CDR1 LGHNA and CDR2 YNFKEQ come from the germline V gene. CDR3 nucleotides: TGTGCCAGCAGCCAAGTAGGTGAAATCTCGAACACTGAAGCTTTCTTT. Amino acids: CASSQVGEISNTEAFF.

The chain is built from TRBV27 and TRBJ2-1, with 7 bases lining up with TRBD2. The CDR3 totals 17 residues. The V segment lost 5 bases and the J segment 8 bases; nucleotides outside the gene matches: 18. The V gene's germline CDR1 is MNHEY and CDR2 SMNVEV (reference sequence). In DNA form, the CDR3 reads TGTGCCAGCAGTACGCAGGCTCGGGGAGGGCCGGTGGATGAGCAGTTCTTC. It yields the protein CASSTQARGGPVDEQFF.

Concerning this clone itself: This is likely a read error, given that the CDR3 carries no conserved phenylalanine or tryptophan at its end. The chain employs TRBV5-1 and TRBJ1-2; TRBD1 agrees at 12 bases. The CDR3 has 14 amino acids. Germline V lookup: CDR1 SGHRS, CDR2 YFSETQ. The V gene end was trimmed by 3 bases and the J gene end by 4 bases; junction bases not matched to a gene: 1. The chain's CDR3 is CASSSGQGAYGYTL. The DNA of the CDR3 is TGCGCCAGCAGCTCGGGACAGGGGGCCTATGGCTACACCCTC.

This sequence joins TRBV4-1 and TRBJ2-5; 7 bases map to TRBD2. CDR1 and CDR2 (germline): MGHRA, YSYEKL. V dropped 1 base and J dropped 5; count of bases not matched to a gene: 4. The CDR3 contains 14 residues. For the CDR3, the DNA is TGCGCCAGCAGCCAAGCGGGACTAATGGAGACCCAGTACTTC. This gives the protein CASSQAGLMETQYF.

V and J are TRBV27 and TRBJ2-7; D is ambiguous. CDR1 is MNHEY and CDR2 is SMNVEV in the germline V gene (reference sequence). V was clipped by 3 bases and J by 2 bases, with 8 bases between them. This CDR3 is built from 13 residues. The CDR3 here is CASSFGVPYEQYF. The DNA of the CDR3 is TGTGCCAGCAGTTTTGGGGTTCCCTACGAGCAGTACTTC.

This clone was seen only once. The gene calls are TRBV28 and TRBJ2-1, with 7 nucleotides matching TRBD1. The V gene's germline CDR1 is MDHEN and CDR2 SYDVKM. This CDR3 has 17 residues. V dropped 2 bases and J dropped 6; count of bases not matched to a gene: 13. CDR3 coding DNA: TGTGCCAGCAGTTTAAATTTAGACAGGGTATTAAGCAATGAGCAGTTCTTC. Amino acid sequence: CASSLNLDRVLSNEQFF.

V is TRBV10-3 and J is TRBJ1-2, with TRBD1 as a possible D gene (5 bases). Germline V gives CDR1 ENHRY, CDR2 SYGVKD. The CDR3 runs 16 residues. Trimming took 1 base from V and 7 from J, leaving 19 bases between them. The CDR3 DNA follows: TGTGCCATCAGTGAGTTGGGGCAGGGTTTCTCGTCTGGCTACACCTTC. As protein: CAISELGQGFSSGYTF.

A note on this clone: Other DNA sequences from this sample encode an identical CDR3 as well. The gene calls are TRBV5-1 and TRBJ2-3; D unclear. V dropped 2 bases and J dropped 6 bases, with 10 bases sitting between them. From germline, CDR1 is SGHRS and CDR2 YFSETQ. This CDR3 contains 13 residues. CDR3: CASSFWGRDTQYF. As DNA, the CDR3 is TGCGCCAGCAGCTTCTGGGGTAGGGATACGCAGTATTTT.

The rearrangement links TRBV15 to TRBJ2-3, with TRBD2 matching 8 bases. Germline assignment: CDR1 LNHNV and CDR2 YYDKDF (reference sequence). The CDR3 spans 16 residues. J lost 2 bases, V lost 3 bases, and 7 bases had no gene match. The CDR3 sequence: CATSRGTSGYTDTQYF. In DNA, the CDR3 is TGTGCCACCAGCAGGGGTACTAGCGGTTACACAGATACGCAGTATTTT. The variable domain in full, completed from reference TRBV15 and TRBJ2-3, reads DAMVIQNPRYQVTQFGKPVTLSCSQTLNHNVMYWYQQKSSQAPKLLFHYYDKDFNNEADTPDNFQSRRPNTSFCFLDIRSPGLGDTAMYLCATSRGTSGYTDTQYFGPGTRLTVL.

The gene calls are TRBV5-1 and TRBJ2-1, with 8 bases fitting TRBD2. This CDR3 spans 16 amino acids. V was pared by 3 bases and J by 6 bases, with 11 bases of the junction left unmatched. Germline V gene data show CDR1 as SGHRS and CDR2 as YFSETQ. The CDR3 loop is CASSSLFLAGFNEQFF. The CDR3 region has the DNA TGCGCCAGCAGCTCCTTGTTTCTAGCGGGTTTCAATGAGCAGTTCTTC.

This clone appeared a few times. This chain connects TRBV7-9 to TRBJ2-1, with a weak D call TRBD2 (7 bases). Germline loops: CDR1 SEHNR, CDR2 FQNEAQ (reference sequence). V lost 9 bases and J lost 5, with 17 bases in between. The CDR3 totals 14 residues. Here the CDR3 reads CASTRGGFNNEQFF. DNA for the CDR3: TGTGCCAGTACCCGCGGGGGCTTTAACAATGAGCAGTTCTTC.

The CDR3 nucleotides are TGTGCCAGCAGTTCCGGGACAGGGTACACCGGGGAGCTGTTTTTT. This encodes CASSSGTGYTGELFF. The rearrangement joins TRBV6-6 to TRBJ2-2; 9 bases match TRBD1. In germline, CDR1 is MNHNY, CDR2 SVGAGI (reference sequence). This CDR3 has 15 residues. The V and J ends lost 4 bases and 3 bases, in that order; junction bases with no gene match: 3.

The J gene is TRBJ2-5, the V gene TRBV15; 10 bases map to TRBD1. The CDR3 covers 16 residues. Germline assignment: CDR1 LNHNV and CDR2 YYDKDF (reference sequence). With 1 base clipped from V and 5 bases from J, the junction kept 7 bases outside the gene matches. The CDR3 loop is CATSRARQGASETQYF. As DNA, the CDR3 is TGTGCCACCAGCAGAGCCCGACAGGGGGCATCGGAGACCCAGTACTTC.

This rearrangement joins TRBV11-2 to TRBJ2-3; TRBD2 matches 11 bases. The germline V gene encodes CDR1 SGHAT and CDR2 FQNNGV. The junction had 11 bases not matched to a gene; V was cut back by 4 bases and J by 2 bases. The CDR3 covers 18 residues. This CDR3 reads CASSSQVGTSGLTDTQYF. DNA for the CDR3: TGTGCCAGCAGCTCTCAGGTCGGGACTAGCGGACTCACAGATACGCAGTATTTT.

The CDR3 here is CASSRLAGNTGELFF. In nucleotides, the CDR3 is TGTGCCAGCAGCAGACTAGCGGGTAACACCGGGGAGCTGTTTTTT. The V call is TRBV5-6, the J call TRBJ2-2; 10 bases are shared with TRBD2. The V gene end was trimmed by 4 bases and the J gene end by 2 bases; junction bases not matched to a gene: 2. The germline V gene encodes CDR1 SGHDT and CDR2 YYEEEE. The length of the CDR3 is 15 residues. Full variable domain (missing parts from reference TRBV5-6 and TRBJ2-2): DAGVTQSPTHLIKTRGQQVTLRCSPKSGHDTVSWYQQALGQGPQFIFQYYEEEERQRGNFPDRFSGHQFPNYSSELNVNALLLGDSALYLCASSRLAGNTGELFFGEGSRLTVL.

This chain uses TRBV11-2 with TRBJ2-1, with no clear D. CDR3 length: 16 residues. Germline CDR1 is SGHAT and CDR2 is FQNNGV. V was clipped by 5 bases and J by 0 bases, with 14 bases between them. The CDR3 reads CASSTGPDPSYNEQFF. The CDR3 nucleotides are TGTGCCAGCAGCACCGGACCCGATCCCTCCTACAATGAGCAGTTCTTC.

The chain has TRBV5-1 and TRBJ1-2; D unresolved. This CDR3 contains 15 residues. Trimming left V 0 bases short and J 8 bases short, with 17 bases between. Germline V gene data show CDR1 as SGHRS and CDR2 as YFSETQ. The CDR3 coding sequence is TGCGCCAGCAGCTTGGCCATAGGAACTCAGCGCGGCTACACCTTC. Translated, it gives CASSLAIGTQRGYTF. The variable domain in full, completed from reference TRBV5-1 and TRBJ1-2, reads KAGVTQTPRYLIKTRGQQVTLSCSPISGHRSVSWYQQTPGQGLQFLFEYFSETQRNKGNFPGRFSGRQFSNSRSEMNVSTLELGDSALYLCASSLAIGTQRGYTFGSGTRLTVV.

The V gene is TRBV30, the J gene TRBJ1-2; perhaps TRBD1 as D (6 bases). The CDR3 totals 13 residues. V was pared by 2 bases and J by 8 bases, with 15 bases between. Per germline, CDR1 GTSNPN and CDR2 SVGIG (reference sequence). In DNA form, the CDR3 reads TGTGCCTGGAGTCAGATCGGGGGCGGGGGCTACACCTTC. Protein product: CAWSQIGGGGYTF. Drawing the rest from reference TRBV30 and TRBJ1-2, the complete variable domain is SQTIHQWPATLVQPVGSPLSLECTVEGTSNPNLYWYRQAAGRGLQLLFYSVGIGQISSEVPQNLSASRPQDRQFILSSKKLLLSDSGFYLCAWSQIGGGGYTFGSGTRLTVV.

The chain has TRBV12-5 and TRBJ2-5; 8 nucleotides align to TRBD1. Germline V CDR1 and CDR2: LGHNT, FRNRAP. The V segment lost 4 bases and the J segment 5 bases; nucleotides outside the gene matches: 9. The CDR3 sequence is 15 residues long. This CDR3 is CASGSDRGGFETQYF. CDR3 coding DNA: TGTGCTAGTGGTTCCGACAGGGGCGGCTTCGAGACCCAGTACTTC.

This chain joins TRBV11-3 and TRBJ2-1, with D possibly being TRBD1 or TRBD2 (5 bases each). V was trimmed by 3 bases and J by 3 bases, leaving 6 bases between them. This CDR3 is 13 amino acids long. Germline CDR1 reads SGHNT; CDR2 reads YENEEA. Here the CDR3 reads CASSLGDYNEQFF. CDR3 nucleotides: TGTGCCAGCAGCTTGGGGGACTACAATGAGCAGTTCTTC.

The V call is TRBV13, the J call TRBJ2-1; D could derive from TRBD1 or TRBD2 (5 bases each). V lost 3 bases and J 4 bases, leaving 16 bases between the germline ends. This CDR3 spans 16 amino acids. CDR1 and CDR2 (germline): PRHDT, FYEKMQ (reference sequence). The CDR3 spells CASSFRGGSQYNEQFF. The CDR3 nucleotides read TGTGCCAGCAGCTTTCGGGGCGGCAGCCAATACAATGAGCAGTTCTTC.

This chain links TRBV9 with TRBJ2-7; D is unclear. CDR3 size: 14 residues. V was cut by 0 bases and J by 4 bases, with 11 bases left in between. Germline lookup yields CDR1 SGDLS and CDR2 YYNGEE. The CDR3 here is CASSVAPTFYEQYF. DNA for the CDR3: TGTGCCAGCAGCGTAGCTCCTACATTTTACGAGCAGTACTTC.

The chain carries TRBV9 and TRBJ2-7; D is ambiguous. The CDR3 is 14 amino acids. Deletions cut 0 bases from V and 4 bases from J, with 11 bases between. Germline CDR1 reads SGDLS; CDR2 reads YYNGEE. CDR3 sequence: CASSVDIGRYEQYF. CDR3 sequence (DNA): TGTGCCAGCAGCGTAGATATAGGCCGATACGAGCAGTACTTC.

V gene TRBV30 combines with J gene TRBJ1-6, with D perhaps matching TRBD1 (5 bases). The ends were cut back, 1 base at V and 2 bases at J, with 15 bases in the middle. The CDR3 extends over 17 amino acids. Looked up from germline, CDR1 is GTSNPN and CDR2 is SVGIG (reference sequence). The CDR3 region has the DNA TGTGCCTGGAGTGGGTCAGGGAAGGGAACCTATAATTCACCCCTCCACTTT. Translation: CAWSGSGKGTYNSPLHF.